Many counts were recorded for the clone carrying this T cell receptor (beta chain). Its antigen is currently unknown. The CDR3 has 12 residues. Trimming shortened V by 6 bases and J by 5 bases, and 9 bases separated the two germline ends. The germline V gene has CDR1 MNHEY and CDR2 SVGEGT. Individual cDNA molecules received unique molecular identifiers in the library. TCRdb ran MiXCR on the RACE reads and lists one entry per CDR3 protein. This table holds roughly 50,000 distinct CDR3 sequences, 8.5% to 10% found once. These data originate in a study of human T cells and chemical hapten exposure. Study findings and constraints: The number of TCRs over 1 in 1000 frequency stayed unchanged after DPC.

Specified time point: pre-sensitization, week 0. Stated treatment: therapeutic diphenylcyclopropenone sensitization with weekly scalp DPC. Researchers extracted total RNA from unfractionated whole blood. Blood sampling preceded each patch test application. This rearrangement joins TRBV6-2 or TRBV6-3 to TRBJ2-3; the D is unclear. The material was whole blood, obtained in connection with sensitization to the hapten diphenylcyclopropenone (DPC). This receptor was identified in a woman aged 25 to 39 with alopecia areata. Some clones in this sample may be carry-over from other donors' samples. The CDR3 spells CASSPARDTQYF. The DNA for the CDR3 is TGTGCCAGCAGCCCAGCAAGAGATACGCAGTATTTT.